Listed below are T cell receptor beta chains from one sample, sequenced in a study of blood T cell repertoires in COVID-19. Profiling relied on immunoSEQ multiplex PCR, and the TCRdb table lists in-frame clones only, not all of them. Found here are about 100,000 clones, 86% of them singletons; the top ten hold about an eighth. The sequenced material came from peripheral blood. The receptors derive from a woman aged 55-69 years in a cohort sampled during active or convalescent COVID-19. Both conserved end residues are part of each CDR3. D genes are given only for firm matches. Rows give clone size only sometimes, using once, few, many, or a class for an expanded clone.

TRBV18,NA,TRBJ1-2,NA,CASSPATGYGYTF,TGTGCCAGCTCACCAGCGACAGGCTATGGCTACACCTTC
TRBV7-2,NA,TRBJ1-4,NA,CASSLDSYMEKLFF,TGTGCCAGCAGCTTAGACAGCTACATGGAAAAACTGTTTTTT
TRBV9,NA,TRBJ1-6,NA,CASSVDAETNSPLHF,TGTGCCAGCAGCGTAGATGCAGAAACCAATTCACCCCTCCACTTT
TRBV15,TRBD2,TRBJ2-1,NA,CATSRERLAGGGYNEQFF,TGTGCCACCAGCAGAGAGAGACTAGCGGGAGGAGGCTACAATGAGCAGTTCTTC
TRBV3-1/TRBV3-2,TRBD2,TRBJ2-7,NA,CASSQVVLAGPYEQYF,TGTGCCAGCAGCCAAGTTGTTCTAGCGGGACCCTACGAGCAGTACTTC
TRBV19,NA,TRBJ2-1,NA,CASSIETGYEQFF,TGTGCCAGTAGTATAGAGACAGGCTATGAGCAGTTCTTC
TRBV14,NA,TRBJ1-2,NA,CASSQGRGGYTF,TGTGCCAGCAGCCAAGGAAGGGGTGGCTACACCTTC
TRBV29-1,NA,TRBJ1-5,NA,CSVQEGVSNQPQHF,TGCAGCGTTCAGGAGGGTGTAAGCAATCAGCCCCAGCATTTT
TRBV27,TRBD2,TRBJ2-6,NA,CASSFRSSGSGANVLTF,TGTGCCAGCAGTTTTAGGTCTAGCGGTTCTGGGGCCAACGTCCTGACTTTC
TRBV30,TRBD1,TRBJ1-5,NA,CAWSTQGSNQPQHF,TGTGCCTGGAGTACACAGGGGAGCAATCAGCCCCAGCATTTT
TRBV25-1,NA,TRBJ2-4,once,CASSEYGAAKNIQYF,TGTGCCAGCAGTGAATATGGGGCAGCCAAAAACATTCAGTACTTC